The clone carrying this TCR beta chain is medium-sized by share. The target antigen is unknown. This entry is derived from a study of spatial heterogeneity in lung cancer. General study points: Counts of expanded alpha and beta TCRs within tumors tracked the tumor nonsynonymous mutation count.

As for time point: sample taken at primary tumor resection. Frozen PBMC, nontumor lung or tumor provided whole RNA, which was sequenced unsorted. TCRdb re-called the 5' RACE reads through MiXCR, storing one row per CDR3 protein. The data show around 2,800 distinct CDR3 sequences, with about a tenth seen just once and about 12% held by the top ten. Trimming at V came to 4 bases and at J to 4 bases, leaving 8 bases not matched to a gene. The CDR3 length is 16 residues. CDR1 is MDHEN, CDR2 SYDVKM, per germline. This chain connects TRBV28 to TRBJ2-1, with 9 bases matching TRBD2. The sample was lung tumor tissue, taken at surgery. This clonotype was obtained from a male donor with early-stage non-small cell lung cancer. The CDR3 protein is CASSYRASGIYNEQFF. In DNA form, the CDR3 reads TGTGCCAGCAGTTACAGGGCTAGCGGGATTTACAATGAGCAGTTCTTC.